Below, 21 T cell receptor beta chains from the same sample are listed, as sequenced in a study of glioma-infiltrating T cells. The iRepertoire nested amplicon-rescue multiplex PCR amplified TCR alpha and beta CDR3s from RNA. MiXCR was run by TCRdb on the multiplex PCR reads, yielding one entry per CDR3 protein. This table has approximately 20,000 distinct CDR3 sequences, under 30% appearing once. The sample was glioma tissue, nonneoplastic brain tissue, or PBMCs (not recorded which). The receptors here all came from a human donor with low-grade glioma or glioblastoma, undergoing nonglioma brain surgery, or in good health (not recorded which).

Concerning this clonotype itself: A much larger clone lies one base from this, so it may be a read error. This chain uses TRBV11-2 with TRBJ2-4, with D perhaps matching TRBD1 or TRBD2 (5 bases each). The CDR3 is 16 amino acids. Per the germline V gene, CDR1 is SGHAT and CDR2 is FQNNGV. In DNA, the CDR3 is TGTGCCAGCAGTTCTTCCCTGGGGCTAGCCAAAAACATTAAGTACTTC. Translation: CASSSSLGLAKNIKYF.

This clonotype was seen more than once but under ten times. V is TRBV19 and J is TRBJ1-5; D gene unclear. The CDR3 length is 16 residues. Deletions cut 4 bases from V and 0 bases from J, with 13 bases between. Germline CDR1 LNHDA, CDR2 SQIVND (reference sequence). DNA for the CDR3: TGTGCCAGTAGTAGTCGATCAGTTAATAGCAATCAGCCCCAGCATTTT. It is translated as CASSSRSVNSNQPQHF.

Details on this clonotype: The conserved final phenylalanine or tryptophan is absent from the CDR3, which likely points to a read error. This chain links TRBV20-1 with TRBJ1-4; D perhaps matches TRBD1 (5 bases). Germline loops: CDR1 DFQATT, CDR2 SNEGSKA (reference sequence). Trimming shortened V by 0 bases and J by 6 bases, and 17 bases separated the two germline ends. The CDR3 totals 16 residues. The CDR3 nucleotides read TGCAGTGCTAGAGACCCCAGAGGGACCGACGATGAAAAACTGTTTTAC. Its protein is CSARDPRGTDDEKLFY.

Notes on this clonotype: A junction boundary mismatches the germline segment, possibly from a read error. This chain links TRBV20-1 with TRBJ2-1; 8 bases align to TRBD2. Germline-derived CDR1 and CDR2 are DFQATT and SNEGSKA (reference sequence). The CDR3 loop spans 13 amino acids. The CDR3 DNA reads TGCAGCCGGGGGGGAATCTCCTACAATGAGCAGCTCTTC. Residues: CSRGGISYNEQLF.

As to this clonotype: This may be a read error, as it is one base from a much larger clone. The chain links TRBV6-1 to TRBJ2-3, with 10 bases fitting TRBD2. The CDR3 covers 16 residues. J lost 7 bases, V lost 5 bases, and 12 bases had no gene match. Per germline, CDR1 MNHNS and CDR2 SASEGT. This chain's CDR3 is CASSRRGLAGANTQYF. Here the CDR3 DNA reads TGTGCCAGCAGTCGTCGCGGCCTAGCGGGGGCCAATACGCAGTATTTT.

This clonotype occurred many times. This chain uses TRBV7-2 with TRBJ1-3; D unresolved. This CDR3 spans 13 amino acids. Trimming shortened V by 1 base and J by 6 bases, and 7 bases separated the two germline ends. CDR1 is SGHTA, CDR2 FQGNSA, per germline. CDR3 amino acids: CASSLDWINTIYF. The CDR3 region has the DNA TGTGCCAGCAGCTTAGACTGGATAAACACCATATATTTT.

Concerning this clonotype itself: At one boundary the junction diverges from the germline segment, which might be a read error. This chain links TRBV10-2 with TRBJ2-5; D uncertain. This CDR3 contains 12 residues. Germline V gene lookup returns CDR1 WSHSY and CDR2 SAAADI. The CDR3 sequence: CASREYQETQYF. As DNA, the CDR3 is TGCGCCAGCAGGGAGTACCAAGAGACCCAGTACTTC.

This chain connects TRBV19 to TRBJ2-3, with TRBD1 matching 9 bases. Germline values: CDR1 LNHDA, CDR2 SQIVND (reference sequence). There are 15 residues in the CDR3. Losses at the gene ends were 8 bases for V and 4 bases for J; bases not matched to a gene: 10. The CDR3 nucleotides are TGTGCCAGTTCCTACAGGGGGCAGGGGGCAGATACGCAGTATTTT. Amino acid sequence: CASSYRGQGADTQYF.

This clonotype was seen repeatedly, ten times or more. The chain is built from TRBV6-1 and TRBJ2-7; the D is unclear. This CDR3 has 17 amino acids. Trimming pared 5 bases from V and 7 bases from J, leaving 27 bases between. Germline values: CDR1 MNHNS, CDR2 SASEGT. CDR3 DNA: TGTGCCAGCAGTCCCCCCCTCGGCCGTCGGAGTAAGGATGAGCAGTACTTC. Residues: CASSPPLGRRSKDEQYF.

The chain links TRBV28 to TRBJ1-5; 10 bases are a match to TRBD1. In germline, CDR1 is MDHEN, CDR2 SYDVKM. The length of the CDR3 is 16 residues. V lost 5 bases, J lost 7 bases, and 11 bases stayed unmatched. For the CDR3, the DNA is TGTGCCAGCAGTACGGGACAGGGGAACGGTGGCCAGCCCCAGCATTTT. As protein: CASSTGQGNGGQPQHF.

The chain employs TRBV7-9 and TRBJ2-7, with 9 bases identical to TRBD2. The CDR3 extends over 16 amino acids. V gave up 1 base and J gave up 2 bases; unmatched junction bases: 6. From germline, CDR1 is SEHNR and CDR2 FQNEAQ (reference sequence). CDR3 residues: CASSLVSASGAYEQYF. CDR3 DNA: TGTGCCAGCAGCTTAGTCTCTGCTAGCGGGGCCTACGAGCAGTACTTC.

Only a few counts were recorded for this clonotype. The rearrangement links TRBV6-1 to TRBJ2-2; D ambiguous. This CDR3 is 15 amino acids long. Trimming stripped 2 bases from V and 7 bases from J, with 14 bases between. Germline values: CDR1 MNHNS, CDR2 SASEGT. The CDR3: CASSESPGRFGELFF. For the CDR3, the DNA is TGTGCCAGCAGTGAATCCCCCGGCCGGTTCGGGGAGCTGTTTTTT.

This clonotype was detected many times. The rearrangement uses TRBV20-1 and TRBJ1-1; a possible D gene is TRBD1 (5 bases). The CDR3 is 13 amino acids. Per germline, CDR1 DFQATT and CDR2 SNEGSKA (reference sequence). Trimming took 3 bases from V and 4 from J, leaving 12 bases between them. The CDR3 DNA follows: TGCAGTGCTAGCCCCTTCGGGGCCACTGAAGCTTTCTTT. Residues: CSASPFGATEAFF.

This clonotype was observed at least ten times. The gene calls are TRBV4-3 and TRBJ2-1; the D is unclear. Germline CDR1 reads LGHNA; CDR2 reads YSLEER. CDR3 size: 15 residues. V shed 0 bases and J shed 6 bases, with 12 bases lying between them. The DNA for the CDR3 is TGCGCCAGCAGCCAAGACGGCCGCCAAAGCAATGAGCAGTTCTTC. Its translation: CASSQDGRQSNEQFF.

The chain uses TRBV7-3 and TRBJ1-2; 8 nucleotides align to TRBD1. The CDR3 has 13 residues. Looked up from germline, CDR1 is SGHTA and CDR2 is FQGTGA. The V segment lost 5 bases and the J segment 8 bases; nucleotides outside the gene matches: 7. The CDR3 is CASSAQGARGYTF. The DNA for the CDR3 is TGTGCCAGCAGCGCCCAGGGGGCGCGGGGCTACACCTTC.

This clonotype was recorded at least ten times. V gene TRBV4-2 combines with J gene TRBJ1-5; 10 nucleotides match TRBD1. The CDR3 runs to 13 residues. Unmatched junction bases numbered 4, after V lost 0 bases and J lost 14 bases. Germline-derived CDR1 and CDR2 are LGHNA and YNFKEQ. The CDR3 DNA reads as TGTGCCAGCAGCCAAGATACCGGGACAGGGGAGCATTTT. This encodes CASSQDTGTGEHF.

This clonotype was seen repeatedly, ten times or more. The CDR3 nucleotides read TGTGCCAGCAGACCCACACAGGGGGCCAAAAACATTCAGTACTTC. Translated, it gives CASRPTQGAKNIQYF. This chain joins TRBV6-1 and TRBJ2-4; 7 positions agree with TRBD1. The CDR3 sequence is 15 residues long. The V gene end was trimmed by 6 bases and the J gene end by 1 base; junction bases not matched to a gene: 6. Germline V gene sequence: CDR1 MNHNS, CDR2 SASEGT.

This clonotype appeared many times. The rearrangement uses TRBV7-6 and TRBJ1-1; D is unresolved. The ends were cut back, 1 base at V and 0 bases at J, with 9 bases in the middle. CDR1 is SGHVS and CDR2 is FNYEAQ in the germline V gene. This CDR3 contains 15 residues. The CDR3 DNA reads as TGTGCCAGCAGCTTAGTTCTCGGCATGAACACTGAAGCTTTCTTT. Translation: CASSLVLGMNTEAFF.

This clonotype showed up just a few times. The rearrangement joins TRBV2 to TRBJ1-1; no firm D call. The CDR3 consists of 15 residues. V lost 4 bases and J 1 base, leaving 13 bases between the germline ends. Germline CDR1 SNHLY, CDR2 FYNNEI. CDR3 nucleotides: TGTGCCAGCAGTGTGAAGGGCACAACGAACACTGAAGCTTTCTTT. Its protein is CASSVKGTTNTEAFF.

This clonotype was counted only a few times. The V gene is TRBV5-5, the J gene TRBJ2-3; D call uncertain. The CDR3 has 16 amino acids. Germline V gene sequence: CDR1 SGHKS, CDR2 YYEKEE (reference sequence). V dropped 4 bases and J dropped 0 bases, with 15 bases sitting between them. In nucleotides, the CDR3 is TGTGCCAGCAGCCGCACCCCGTCTCTTAGCACAGATACGCAGTATTTT. Translated: CASSRTPSLSTDTQYF. The variable domain in full, with the rest retrieved from reference TRBV5-5 and TRBJ2-3, is DAGVTQSPTHLIKTRGQQVTLRCSPISGHKSVSWYQQVLGQGPQFIFQYYEKEERGRGNFPDRFSARQFPNYSSELNVNALLLGDSALYLCASSRTPSLSTDTQYFGPGTRLTVL.

Comments on this clonotype: As the CDR3 is not closed by the conserved phenylalanine or tryptophan, this likely results from a read error. The rearrangement joins TRBV4-1 to TRBJ2-3; tentative D call: TRBD2 (5 bases). Germline CDR1 is MGHRA and CDR2 is YSYEKL. Trimming removed 0 bases at V and 9 bases at J, with 7 bases between. The CDR3 totals 12 residues. The CDR3, as DNA: TGCGCCAGCAGCCAAGATGGCGGGACGCAGTATCTT. It specifies CASSQDGGTQYL.